These 24 T cell receptor beta chains originate from one sample sequenced in a study of blood T cells in healthy people across ages. Through a sample-barcoded 5' primer and a J-beta primer mix, a second PCR was run for about 6 to 11 cycles. TCRdb re-called the 5' RACE reads with MiXCR, one entry per CDR3 protein. The repertoire consists of 1.8 million or so distinct CDR3 sequences, with 39% occurring once and the leading ten covering about 23%. Sequenced: blood. The origin of the receptors is a human donor in good health.

The chain carries TRBV4-3 and TRBJ1-1, with a tentative D call TRBD1 (6 bases). The germline V gene encodes CDR1 LGHNA and CDR2 YSLEER. The CDR3 runs to 16 residues. V lost 0 bases, J lost 3 bases, and 14 bases lay in between. The chain's CDR3 is CASSQDRQGWDTEAFF. In DNA, the CDR3 is TGCGCCAGCAGCCAAGATCGTCAGGGGTGGGACACTGAAGCTTTCTTT.

Ten or more counts support this clonotype. V and J are TRBV24-1 and TRBJ2-5, with 10 nucleotides matching TRBD2. CDR1 is KGHDR and CDR2 is SFDVKD in the germline V gene. J lost 3 bases, V lost 5 bases, and 2 bases had no gene match. CDR3 length: 14 residues. The CDR3 here is CATSGTSGEETQYF. The DNA of the CDR3 is TGTGCCACCAGTGGGACTAGCGGCGAAGAGACCCAGTACTTC.

This chain uses TRBV20-1 with TRBJ2-5, with D possibly matching TRBD1 (5 bases). Per the germline V gene, CDR1 is DFQATT and CDR2 is SNEGSKA (reference sequence). V gave up 3 bases and J gave up 1 base, with 12 bases separating them. This CDR3 region has 14 residues. The CDR3 is CSASTQGSQETQYF. CDR3 bases: TGCAGTGCTAGCACCCAGGGAAGCCAAGAGACCCAGTACTTC.

The CDR3, as DNA: TGCAGCGTTGGATATGGGACAGGGGGAGGCAATGAGCAGTTCTTC. This gives the protein CSVGYGTGGGNEQFF. This chain links TRBV29-1 with TRBJ2-1; TRBD1 matches at 11 bases. Germline V gene data show CDR1 as SQVTM and CDR2 as ANQGSEA. CDR3 size: 15 residues. Trimming took 4 bases from V and 6 from J; bases not matched to a gene: 8.

Details on this clonotype: Germline is not matched at one junction end, which may reflect a read error. The chain uses TRBV7-2 and TRBJ2-1; 9 nucleotides agree with TRBD2. Germline CDR1 is SGHTA and CDR2 is FQGNSA. This CDR3 is built from 16 residues. CDR3 protein: CAGSLGRGRGGHEQFF. CDR3 DNA: TGTGCCGGCAGCTTAGGTCGAGGGCGGGGGGGCCATGAGCAGTTCTTC. The full variable domain, its missing parts supplied by reference TRBV7-2 and TRBJ2-1, is GAGVSQSPSNKVTEKGKDVELRCDPISGHTALYWYRQSLGQGLEFLIYFQGNSAPDKSGLPSDRFSAERTGGSVSTLTIQRTQQEDSAVYLCAGSLGRGRGGHEQFFGPGTRLTVL.

The chain uses TRBV3-1 and TRBJ2-5; no firm D call. The J call may be in error: the DNA end matches TRBJ2-7 better. Germline loops: CDR1 LGHDT, CDR2 YNNKEL (reference sequence). The CDR3 contains 14 residues. This CDR3 is CASSQGELPHEQYF. The CDR3 nucleotides read TGTGCCAGCAGCCAAGGCGAACTACCCCACGAGCAGTACTTC.

The chain carries TRBV30 and TRBJ2-1; possible D gene TRBD2, 7 bases. The CDR3 length is 15 residues. Between the trimmed V and J ends, which lost 0 bases and 7 bases, there was a span of 16 bases. Germline V gene sequence: CDR1 GTSNPN, CDR2 SVGIG (reference sequence). The CDR3 nucleotides are TGTGCCTGGAGTGTTGTGGGGGGGGCAGTAAATGAGCAGTTCTTC. As protein: CAWSVVGGAVNEQFF.

This clonotype was observed a few times. The chain uses TRBV19 and TRBJ1-2; 7 positions agree with TRBD1. The CDR3 has 14 amino acids. Per germline, CDR1 LNHDA and CDR2 SQIVND (reference sequence). With 10 bases clipped from V and 4 bases from J, the junction kept 12 bases outside the gene matches. CDR3 loop: CATTEGQTSYGYTF. CDR3 DNA sequence: TGTGCCACTACCGAGGGACAGACATCCTATGGCTACACCTTC.

This clonotype was found a few times. The chain joins TRBV12-3 or TRBV12-4 to TRBJ1-5, with a tentative D call TRBD1 (5 bases). Deletions cut 8 bases from V and 7 bases from J, with 15 bases between. The CDR3 is 13 amino acids. The CDR3 spells CASSGGGGQPQHF. DNA for the CDR3: TGTGCCAGCTCGGGGGGGGGTGGACAGCCCCAGCATTTT.

The chain couples TRBV5-1 to TRBJ2-7; D is ambiguous. This CDR3 contains 15 residues. Germline CDR1 reads SGHRS; CDR2 reads YFSETQ. V shed 0 bases and J shed 0 bases, with 10 bases lying between them. DNA for the CDR3: TGCGCCAGCAGCTTGGAAGCCTCTATCTCCTACGAGCAGTACTTC. Translating gives CASSLEASISYEQYF.

Only a few counts were recorded for this clonotype. This sequence joins TRBV7-2 and TRBJ2-1, with D maybe TRBD1 (6 bases). Between the trimmed V and J ends, which lost 3 bases and 6 bases, there was a span of 12 bases. Germline V gene data show CDR1 as SGHTA and CDR2 as FQGNSA. The CDR3 has 14 residues. CDR3: CASSLGRGLNEQFF. CDR3 bases: TGTGCCAGCAGCTTGGGCAGGGGTCTCAATGAGCAGTTCTTC.

The V gene is TRBV20-1, the J gene TRBJ2-1, with D hard to call. Germline CDR1 and CDR2: DFQATT and SNEGSKA (reference sequence). Trimming took 0 bases from V and 12 from J, leaving 15 bases between them. The CDR3 is made up of 13 amino acids. CDR3 residues: CSARDQTAHRQFF. Here the CDR3 DNA reads TGCAGTGCTAGAGATCAAACAGCCCATCGGCAGTTCTTC.

CDR3 sequence reads: CASKTWGQETQYF. The CDR3 DNA sequence: TGTGCCAGCAAGACCTGGGGTCAAGAGACCCAGTACTTC. The chain employs TRBV12-3 or TRBV12-4 and TRBJ2-5, with D unresolved. The ends were cut back, 7 bases at V and 2 bases at J, with 11 bases in the middle. This CDR3 is 13 amino acids long.

The gene calls are TRBV20-1 and TRBJ1-1, with a possible D match to TRBD1 (5 bases). Germline CDR1 DFQATT, CDR2 SNEGSKA (reference sequence). V lost 0 bases to trimming and J lost 8 bases, with 16 bases between them. The CDR3 covers 14 residues. This CDR3 is CSARDLLQGIEAFF. CDR3 DNA sequence: TGCAGTGCTAGAGATCTCTTGCAGGGTATAGAAGCTTTCTTT.

The genes are TRBV9 and TRBJ2-5; maybe TRBD2 (6 bases). Deletions cut 3 bases from V and 3 bases from J, with 9 bases between. CDR1 is SGDLS, CDR2 YYNGEE, per germline. This CDR3 contains 13 residues. CDR3: CASSGRGKETQYF. The CDR3 DNA reads TGTGCCAGCAGCGGGAGGGGTAAAGAGACCCAGTACTTC.

The chain employs TRBV20-1 and TRBJ1-5, with a tentative D call TRBD1 (6 bases). The CDR3 totals 14 residues. The V gene lost 5 bases and the J gene lost 0 bases, with 11 bases spanning the gap. Germline V gene sequence: CDR1 DFQATT, CDR2 SNEGSKA (reference sequence). The CDR3 DNA reads as TGCAGTGCTTCTGGACAGTTTAGCAATCAGCCCCAGCATTTT. Translation: CSASGQFSNQPQHF.

This clonotype was picked up a small number of times. The chain carries TRBV6-2 or TRBV6-3 and TRBJ1-4, with 7 nucleotides matching TRBD1. Trimming cost V 0 bases and J 5 bases; bases outside gene matches: 3. This CDR3 region has 15 residues. CDR1 and CDR2 from the germline V gene are MNHEY and SVGEGT. Here the CDR3 reads CASSYSDRLNEKLFF. The CDR3 nucleotides read TGTGCCAGCAGTTACTCGGACAGGCTCAATGAAAAACTGTTTTTT.

This chain joins TRBV28 and TRBJ2-3, with unresolved D. CDR3 length: 13 amino acids. The V end lost 5 bases, the J end lost 6 bases, and 12 bases lay between the germline ends. The V gene's germline CDR1 is MDHEN and CDR2 SYDVKM. Here the CDR3 DNA reads TGTGCCAGCAGTCGTGGTGGTCGGGATACGCAGTATTTT. Its protein is CASSRGGRDTQYF. Full variable domain (remainder filled in from reference TRBV28 and TRBJ2-3): DVKVTQSSRYLVKRTGEKVFLECVQDMDHENMFWYRQDPGLGLRLIYFSYDVKMKEKGDIPEGYSVSREKKERFSLILESASTNQTSMYLCASSRGGRDTQYFGPGTRLTVL.

This clonotype was counted a few times. The V call is TRBV4-2, the J call TRBJ1-6, with no clear D. Germline lookup yields CDR1 LGHNA and CDR2 YNFKEQ. The V and J ends lost 0 bases and 12 bases respectively, with 12 bases between them. This CDR3 is 14 amino acids long. This CDR3 is CASSQDQNGVPLHF. For the CDR3, the DNA is TGTGCCAGCAGCCAAGACCAGAACGGTGTACCCCTCCACTTT.

With regard to this clonotype: At one end the junction does not follow the germline gene, possibly because of a read error. The chain has TRBV6-1 and TRBJ1-5; 12 bases line up with TRBD1. Germline V CDR1 and CDR2: MNHNS, SASEGT. The CDR3 is 15 amino acids. The DNA for the CDR3 is TGTGCCGGCAGACTGGGACAGGGGGCCAATCAGCCCCAGCATTTT. Its translation is CAGRLGQGANQPQHF.

This chain connects TRBV20-1 to TRBJ1-2; D is undetermined. Germline-derived CDR1 and CDR2 are DFQATT and SNEGSKA (reference sequence). This CDR3 has 14 residues. V was pared by 6 bases and J by 1 base, with 15 bases between. The DNA for the CDR3 is TGCAGTGCCTCACTGCGGGCTCTTAACTATGGCTACACCTTC. Protein product: CSASLRALNYGYTF.

This clonotype was seen a handful of times. The chain has TRBV7-2 and TRBJ2-5, with 7 bases aligning to TRBD2. CDR3 length: 15 residues. V was pared by 1 base and J by 7 bases, with 9 bases of the junction left unmatched. Germline loops: CDR1 SGHTA, CDR2 FQGNSA. DNA for the CDR3: TGTGCCAGCAGCTTAGGTGCAGGGCGGGAGCCGACCCAGTACTTC. Translating it yields CASSLGAGREPTQYF.

This sequence joins TRBV20-1 and TRBJ1-5, with TRBD1 identical over 8 bases. The germline V gene encodes CDR1 DFQATT and CDR2 SNEGSKA (reference sequence). V shed 1 base, J shed 3 bases, and the junction held 5 bases outside the gene matches. The CDR3 has 15 residues. As DNA, the CDR3 is TGCAGTGCTAGAGTGACAGGGGATCTCAATCAGCCCCAGCATTTT. It encodes CSARVTGDLNQPQHF.

The sample holds a few counts of this clonotype. This chain links TRBV7-6 with TRBJ2-7, with TRBD1 identical over 7 bases. V trimming: 5 bases; J trimming: 2 bases; junction bases outside the gene matches: 12. The germline V gene encodes CDR1 SGHVS and CDR2 FNYEAQ. The CDR3 spans 16 residues. The CDR3 bases are TGTGCCAGCAGCGTAACCACCGGGACAGAAGCCTACGAGCAGTACTTC. This encodes CASSVTTGTEAYEQYF.